The rows below give T cell receptor beta chains drawn from one sample of a study of response to subunit inactivated influenza vaccine. Via MiXCR, TCRdb re-called the RT-PCR reads, giving one row per CDR3 protein. The table has fewer than 750,000 distinct CDR3 sequences, 13% to 15% seen once. Here the sequenced sample was PBMCs from blood, taken less than 13 days after vaccination. The receptors were sampled from a man in his fifties who received an inactivated influenza vaccine. CDR3s include the opening cysteine and the closing phenylalanine or tryptophan. Each record gives: D gene, V gene, CDR3 length, J gene, clone size, CDR3 DNA, CDR3 protein. The D gene is left open where the match is weak. Clone sizes are given selectively: once, few, many, or a class where the clone is expanded.

D: TRBD2; V: TRBV15; length: 15; J: TRBJ2-7; size: few; DNA: TGTGCCACCAGCAGAGATACTAGCGCAATGTACGAGCAGTACTTC; CDR3: CATSRDTSAMYEQYF
D: TRBD1; V: TRBV5-1; length: 14; J: TRBJ2-7; size: -; DNA: TGCGCCAGCAGCCCAGGACAGGGGGACGACGAGCAGTACTTC; CDR3: CASSPGQGDDEQYF
D: TRBD1; V: TRBV20-1; length: 14; J: TRBJ2-7; size: many; DNA: TGCAGTGCTAGAGAAAGGGACAGGACCTACGAGCAGTACTTC; CDR3: CSARERDRTYEQYF
D: -; V: TRBV10-3; length: 14; J: TRBJ1-4; size: many; DNA: TGTGCCATCAGTCAGGGAAAGGCTAATGAAAAACTGTTTTTT; CDR3: CAISQGKANEKLFF
D: -; V: TRBV27; length: 15; J: TRBJ2-5; size: -; DNA: TGTGCCAGCAGTTTATCGATTCTGGGCAAAGAGACCCAGTACTTC; CDR3: CASSLSILGKETQYF
D: -; V: TRBV3-1; length: 15; J: TRBJ1-1; size: -; DNA: TGTGCCAGCAGCCGGGGGGCGGTAATGAACACTGAAGCTTTCTTT; CDR3: CASSRGAVMNTEAFF
D: -; V: TRBV7-2; length: 13; J: TRBJ2-1; size: -; DNA: TGTGCCAGCAGCTTAAACAGACAGTACGAGCAGTTCTTC; CDR3: CASSLNRQYEQFF
D: -; V: TRBV3-1; length: 14; J: TRBJ1-2; size: many; DNA: TGTGCCAGCAGCTCTACCACAGGGCGTTCGGGCTACACCTTC; CDR3: CASSSTTGRSGYTF
D: -; V: TRBV3-1; length: 16; J: TRBJ2-5; size: -; DNA: TGTGCCAGCAGCCAAGATTTGGGTGTATCCAAAGAGACCCAGTACTTC; CDR3: CASSQDLGVSKETQYF
D: -; V: TRBV7-9; length: 13; J: TRBJ2-3; size: -; DNA: TGTGCCAGCAGCCAACCTCCCACAGATACGGAGTATTTT; CDR3: CASSQPPTDTEYF
D: TRBD2; V: TRBV6-2/TRBV6-3; length: 16; J: TRBJ2-1; size: -; DNA: TGTGCCAGCAGTTACCGCTCCCTAGCGGGAAACAATGAGCAGTTCTTC; CDR3: CASSYRSLAGNNEQFF
D: -; V: TRBV2; length: 13; J: TRBJ1-2; size: -; DNA: TGTGCCAGCAGTGATTCACCTAACTATGGCTACACCTTC; CDR3: CASSDSPNYGYTF
D: TRBD1; V: TRBV7-2; length: 17; J: TRBJ2-3; size: many; DNA: TGTGCCAGCAGCTTACACTGGGGACAGGGGGCAACAGATACGCAGTATTTT; CDR3: CASSLHWGQGATDTQYF
D: TRBD1; V: TRBV7-9; length: 15; J: TRBJ2-7; size: -; DNA: TGTGCCAGCAGCTTAGCCCCGACAGGGGCCTACGAGCAGTACTTC; CDR3: CASSLAPTGAYEQYF